This T cell receptor (beta chain) was found in a study of cytomegalovirus exposure and HLA in healthy donors. On this clone: Its antigen is still unknown.

Study findings and constraints: It was 150 to 200 TCR beta chains that were listed as cytomegalovirus-associated.

The PCR had 60 Vbeta and 13 Jbeta primers. Method: immunoSEQ multiplex PCR; TCRdb's copy keeps in-frame clones and lacks some. The sample records 140,000 or so clones, roughly 84% being singletons. Participants comprised healthy donors of bone marrow. Donors showed nominal health when sampled, although they likely had unrecorded immune exposures. Germline CDR1 reads GTSNPN; CDR2 reads SVGIG (reference sequence). With V trimmed by 6 bases and J by 0 bases, 3 bases remained unmatched. CDR3 length: 14 amino acids. The receptor comes from a boy aged 2 to 9 in good health and CMV-seronegative. Sequencing was carried out using PBMCs. The chain combines TRBV30 with TRBJ2-2; 8 nucleotides match TRBD1. CDR3 region: CACIQGANTGELFF. DNA of the CDR3: TGTGCCTGCATACAGGGGGCGAACACCGGGGAGCTGTTTTTT.